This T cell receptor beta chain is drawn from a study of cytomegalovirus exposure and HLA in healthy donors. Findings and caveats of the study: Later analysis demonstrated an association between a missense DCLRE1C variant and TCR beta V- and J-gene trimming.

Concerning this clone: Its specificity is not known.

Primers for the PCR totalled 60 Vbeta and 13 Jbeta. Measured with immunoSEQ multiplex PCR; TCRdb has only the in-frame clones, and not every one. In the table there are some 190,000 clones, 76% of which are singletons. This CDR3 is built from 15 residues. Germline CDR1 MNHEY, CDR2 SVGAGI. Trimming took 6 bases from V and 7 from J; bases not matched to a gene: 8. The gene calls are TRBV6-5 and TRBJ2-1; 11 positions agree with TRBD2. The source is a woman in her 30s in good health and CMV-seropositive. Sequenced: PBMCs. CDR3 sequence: CASRGSGGAGNEQFF. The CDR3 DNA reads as TGTGCCAGCAGGGGTAGCGGGGGGGCCGGGAATGAGCAGTTCTTC.